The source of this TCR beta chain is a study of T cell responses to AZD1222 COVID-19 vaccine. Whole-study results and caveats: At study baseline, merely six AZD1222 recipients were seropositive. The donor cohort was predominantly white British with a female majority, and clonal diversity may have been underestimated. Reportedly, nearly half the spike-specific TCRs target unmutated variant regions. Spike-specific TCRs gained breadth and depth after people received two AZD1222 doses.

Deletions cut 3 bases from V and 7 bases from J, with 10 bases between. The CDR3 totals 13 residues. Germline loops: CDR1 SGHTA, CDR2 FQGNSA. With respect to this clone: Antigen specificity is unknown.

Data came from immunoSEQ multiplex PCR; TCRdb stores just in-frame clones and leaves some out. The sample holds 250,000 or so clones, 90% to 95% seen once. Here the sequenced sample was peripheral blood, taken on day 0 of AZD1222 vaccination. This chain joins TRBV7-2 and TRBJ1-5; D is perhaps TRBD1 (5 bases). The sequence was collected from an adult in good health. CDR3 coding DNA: TGTGCCAGCAGCTTGCAGGGCCGACAGCCCCAGCATTTT. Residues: CASSLQGRQPQHF.